This record concerns one TCR beta chain sequence. This record belongs to a study of blood T cell repertoires in COVID-19. Sequenced by immunoSEQ multiplex PCR; TCRdb stores in-frame clones only, minus some. This sample has approximately 350,000 clones, with roughly 87% found just once. The sequenced sample consisted of PBMCs or T cells enriched from blood (not recorded which). This TCR was sampled from a woman between 50 and 59 years old who had recovered from COVID-19.

This CDR3 is CASHRSGPQETQYF. The CDR3 DNA reads TGTGCCTCTCACCGCTCCGGTCCCCAAGAGACCCAGTACTTC. The J gene is TRBJ2-5, the V gene TRBV30; D is unclear. Trimming stripped 7 bases from V and 1 base from J, with 16 bases between. This CDR3 spans 14 amino acids. In germline, CDR1 is GTSNPN, CDR2 SVGIG (reference sequence). The variable domain in full, completed from reference TRBV30 and TRBJ2-5, reads SQTIHQWPATLVQPVGSPLSLECTVEGTSNPNLYWYRQAAGRGLQLLFYSVGIGQISSEVPQNLSASRPQDRQFILSSKKLLLSDSGFYLCASHRSGPQETQYFGPGTRLLVL.